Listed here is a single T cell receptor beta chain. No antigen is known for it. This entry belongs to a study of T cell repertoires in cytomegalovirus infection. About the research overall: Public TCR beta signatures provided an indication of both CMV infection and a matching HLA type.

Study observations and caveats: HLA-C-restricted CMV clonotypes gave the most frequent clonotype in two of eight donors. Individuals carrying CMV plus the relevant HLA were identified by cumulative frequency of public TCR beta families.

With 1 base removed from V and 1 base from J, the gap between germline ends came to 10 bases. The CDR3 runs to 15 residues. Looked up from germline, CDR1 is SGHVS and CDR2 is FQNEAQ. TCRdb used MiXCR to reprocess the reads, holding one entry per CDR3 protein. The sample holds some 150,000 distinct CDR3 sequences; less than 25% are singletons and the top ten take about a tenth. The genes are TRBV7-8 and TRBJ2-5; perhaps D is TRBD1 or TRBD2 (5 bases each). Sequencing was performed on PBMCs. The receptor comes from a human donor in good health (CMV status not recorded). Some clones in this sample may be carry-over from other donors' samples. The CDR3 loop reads CASSLGGSAQETQYF. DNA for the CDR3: TGTGCCAGCAGCTTAGGGGGGTCGGCCCAAGAGACCCAGTACTTC.